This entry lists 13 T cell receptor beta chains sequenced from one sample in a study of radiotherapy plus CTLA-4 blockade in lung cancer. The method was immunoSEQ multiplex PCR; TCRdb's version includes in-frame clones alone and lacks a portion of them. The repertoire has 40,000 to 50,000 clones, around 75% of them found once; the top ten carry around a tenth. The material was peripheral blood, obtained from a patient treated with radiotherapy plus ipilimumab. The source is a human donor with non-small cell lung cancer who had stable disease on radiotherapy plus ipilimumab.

The CDR3 loop reads CASSLTGLTGELFF. In DNA, the CDR3 is TGTGCCAGCAGCCTGACAGGGCTAACCGGGGAGCTGTTTTTT. The V and J genes are TRBV14 and TRBJ2-2, with 7 bases fitting TRBD1. The V segment lost 4 bases and the J segment 5 bases; nucleotides outside the gene matches: 4. This CDR3 has 14 residues. Germline lookup yields CDR1 SGHDN and CDR2 FVKESK.

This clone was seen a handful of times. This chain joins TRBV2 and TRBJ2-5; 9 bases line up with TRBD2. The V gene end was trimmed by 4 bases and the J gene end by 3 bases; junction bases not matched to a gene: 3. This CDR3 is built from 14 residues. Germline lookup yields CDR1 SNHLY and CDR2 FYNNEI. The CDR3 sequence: CASSAWTSEETQYF. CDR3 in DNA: TGTGCCAGCAGTGCTTGGACTAGCGAAGAGACCCAGTACTTC.

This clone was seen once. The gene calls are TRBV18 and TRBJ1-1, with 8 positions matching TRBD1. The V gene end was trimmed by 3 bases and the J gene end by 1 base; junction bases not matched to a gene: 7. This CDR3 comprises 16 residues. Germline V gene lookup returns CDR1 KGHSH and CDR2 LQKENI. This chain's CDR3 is CASSPSIGTGNTEAFF. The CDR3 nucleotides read TGTGCCAGCTCACCGTCCATCGGGACAGGGAACACTGAAGCTTTCTTT.

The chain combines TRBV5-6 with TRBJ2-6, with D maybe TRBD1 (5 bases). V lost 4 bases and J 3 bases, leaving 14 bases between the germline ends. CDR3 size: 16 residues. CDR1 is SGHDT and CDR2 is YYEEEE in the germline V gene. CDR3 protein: CASSPGQGFGANVLTF. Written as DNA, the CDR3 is TGTGCCAGCAGCCCAGGGCAGGGATTTGGGGCCAACGTCCTGACTTTC.

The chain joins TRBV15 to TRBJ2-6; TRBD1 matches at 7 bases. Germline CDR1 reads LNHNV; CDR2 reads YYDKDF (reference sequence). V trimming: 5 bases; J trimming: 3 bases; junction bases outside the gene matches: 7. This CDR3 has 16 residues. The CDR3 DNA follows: TGTGCCACCAGCCGACCCGGGACAGATGGGGCCAACGTCCTGACTTTC. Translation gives CATSRPGTDGANVLTF.

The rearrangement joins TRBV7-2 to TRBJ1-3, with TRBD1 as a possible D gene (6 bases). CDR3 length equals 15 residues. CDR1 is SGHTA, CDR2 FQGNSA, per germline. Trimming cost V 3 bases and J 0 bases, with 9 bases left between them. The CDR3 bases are TGTGCCAGCAGCTTGGGACACGTCTCTGGAAACACCATATATTTT. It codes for CASSLGHVSGNTIYF. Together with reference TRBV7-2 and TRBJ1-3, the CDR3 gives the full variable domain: GAGVSQSPSNKVTEKGKDVELRCDPISGHTALYWYRQSLGQGLEFLIYFQGNSAPDKSGLPSDRFSAERTGGSVSTLTIQRTQQEDSAVYLCASSLGHVSGNTIYFGEGSWLTVV.

CDR3 residues: CASSLRADVLYEQYF. The CDR3 coding sequence is TGCGCCAGCAGCCTGAGGGCGGACGTGCTCTACGAGCAGTACTTC. The V gene is TRBV4-3, the J gene TRBJ2-7; tentative D call: TRBD2 (5 bases). Germline CDR1 and CDR2: LGHNA and YSLEER. The length of the CDR3 is 15 residues. Between the trimmed V and J ends, which lost 4 bases and 3 bases, there was a span of 16 bases.

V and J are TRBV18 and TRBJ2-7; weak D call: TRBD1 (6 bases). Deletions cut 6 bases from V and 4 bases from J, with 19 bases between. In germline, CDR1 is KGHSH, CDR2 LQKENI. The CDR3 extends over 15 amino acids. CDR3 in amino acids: CASSPLGANSYEQYF. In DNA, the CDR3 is TGTGCCAGCTCTCCGCTGGGGGCGAACTCATACGAGCAGTACTTC.

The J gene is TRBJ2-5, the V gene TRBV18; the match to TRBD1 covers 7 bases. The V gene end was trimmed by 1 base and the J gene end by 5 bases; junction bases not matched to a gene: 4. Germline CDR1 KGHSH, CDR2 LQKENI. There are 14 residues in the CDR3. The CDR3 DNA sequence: TGTGCCAGCTCACCACGACAGGGTCAGGAGACCCAGTACTTC. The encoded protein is CASSPRQGQETQYF.

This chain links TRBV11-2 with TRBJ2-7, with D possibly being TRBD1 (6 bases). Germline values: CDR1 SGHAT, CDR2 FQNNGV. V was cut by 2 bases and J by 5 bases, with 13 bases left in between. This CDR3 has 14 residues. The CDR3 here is CASSLNPTGHEQYF. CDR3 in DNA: TGTGCCAGCAGCTTAAACCCTACAGGGCACGAGCAGTACTTC.

The CDR3 reads CASSTGGTRIFEAFF. CDR3 DNA sequence: TGCGCCAGCAGCACGGGCGGGACCCGCATATTTGAAGCTTTCTTT. The J gene is TRBJ1-1, the V gene TRBV5-1; possibly TRBD1 for D (5 bases). CDR1 and CDR2 (germline): SGHRS, YFSETQ. This CDR3 has 15 residues. V lost 4 bases, J lost 7 bases, and 20 bases lay in between.

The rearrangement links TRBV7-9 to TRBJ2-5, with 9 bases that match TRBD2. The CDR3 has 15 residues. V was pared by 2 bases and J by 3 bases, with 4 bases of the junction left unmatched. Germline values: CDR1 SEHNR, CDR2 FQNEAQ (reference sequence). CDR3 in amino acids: CASSLTLAGKETQYF. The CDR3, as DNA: TGTGCCAGCAGCTTAACCCTAGCGGGGAAAGAGACCCAGTACTTC.

This CDR3 reads CASSIGQGPTEAFF. CDR3 sequence (DNA): TGTGCCAGTAGTATCGGACAGGGCCCCACTGAAGCTTTCTTT. The gene calls are TRBV19 and TRBJ1-1; 8 bases line up with TRBD1. Per germline, CDR1 LNHDA and CDR2 SQIVND (reference sequence). This CDR3 has 14 amino acids. The ends lost 3 bases at V and 4 bases at J; junction bases unmatched: 4.